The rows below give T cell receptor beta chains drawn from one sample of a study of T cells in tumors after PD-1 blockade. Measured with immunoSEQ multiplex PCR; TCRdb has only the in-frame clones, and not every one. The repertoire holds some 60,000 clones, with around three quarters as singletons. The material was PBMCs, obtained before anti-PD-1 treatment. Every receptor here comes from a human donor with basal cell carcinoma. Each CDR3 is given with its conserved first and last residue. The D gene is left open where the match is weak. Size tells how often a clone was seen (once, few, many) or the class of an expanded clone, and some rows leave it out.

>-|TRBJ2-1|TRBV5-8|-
TGTGCCAGCAGCTTGATTACCGTCTGGAGTGATGAGCAGTTCTTC
CASSLITVWSDEQFF
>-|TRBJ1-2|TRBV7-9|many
TGTGCCAGCAGCTTGCTCTTAGGGGTCGATGGCTACACCTTC
CASSLLLGVDGYTF
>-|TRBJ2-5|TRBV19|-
TGTGCCAGTAGTATAAACCACCAAGAGACCCAGTACTTC
CASSINHQETQYF
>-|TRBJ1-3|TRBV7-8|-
TGTGCCAGCAGTTTGCACAAGCCAGGGGTCGGAAACACCATATATTTT
CASSLHKPGVGNTIYF
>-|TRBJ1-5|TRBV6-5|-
TGTGCCAGCAGGACCCCAGGGACCCATCAGCCCCAGCATTTT
CASRTPGTHQPQHF
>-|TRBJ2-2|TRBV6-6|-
TGTGCCAGCAGTTACTCGGAGGTTACCGGGGAGCTGTTTTTT
CASSYSEVTGELFF
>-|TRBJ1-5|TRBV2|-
TGTGCCAGCAGTGACAGGGTTAATCAGCCCCAGCATTTT
CASSDRVNQPQHF
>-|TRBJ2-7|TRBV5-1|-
TGCGCCAGCAGCTTGGAAGGGTACTACGAGCAGTACTTC
CASSLEGYYEQYF
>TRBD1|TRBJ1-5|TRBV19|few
TGTGCCAGTAGTTTTCGACAGGGCGGCAATCAGCCCCAGCATTTT
CASSFRQGGNQPQHF
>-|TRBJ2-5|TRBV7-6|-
TGTGCCAGCAGCAGATTAGCAGAGACCCAGTACTTC
CASSRLAETQYF
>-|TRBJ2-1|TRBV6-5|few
TGTGCCAGCCGGGGTAGCTCCTACAATGAGCAGTTCTTC
CASRGSSYNEQFF
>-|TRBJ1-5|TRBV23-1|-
TGCGCCTGCACCACAGGGTGGCTACAGCCCCAGCATTTT
CACTTGWLQPQHF
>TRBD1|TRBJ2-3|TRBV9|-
TGTGCCAGCAGCGTAAGGAGGGGGGGACAGGGAACAGATACGCAGTATTTT
CASSVRRGGQGTDTQYF
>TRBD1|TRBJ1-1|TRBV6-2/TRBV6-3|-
TGTGCCAGCAGTTACTCCTCCCGGGACAGGGGACGGACTGAAGCTTTCTTT
CASSYSSRDRGRTEAFF
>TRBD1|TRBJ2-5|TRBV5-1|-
TGCGCCAGCAGCCGGGATGACAGGGTGGCAGAGACCCAGTACTTC
CASSRDDRVAETQYF
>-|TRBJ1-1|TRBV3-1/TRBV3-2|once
TGTGCCAGCAGCCAAGAGGCCGGGAGGAACACTGAAGCTTTCTTT
CASSQEAGRNTEAFF
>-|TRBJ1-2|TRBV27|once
TGTGCCAGCAAGACAGCGAGCTATGGCTACACCTTC
CASKTASYGYTF
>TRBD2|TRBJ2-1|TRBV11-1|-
TGTGCCAGCAGATTAGCGGGGGGTTACAATGAGCAGTTCTTC
CASRLAGGYNEQFF
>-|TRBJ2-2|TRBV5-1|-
TGCGCCAGCAGGCCTCCGGGGTTTTTTAACACCGGGGAGCTGTTTTTT
CASRPPGFFNTGELFF
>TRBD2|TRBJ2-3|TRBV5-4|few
TGTGCCAGCAGCGGGGGAGGGGAGAATTGGAGAGGTACGCAGTATTTT
CASSGGGENWRGTQYF
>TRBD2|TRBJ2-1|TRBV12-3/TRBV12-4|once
TGTGCCAGCAGGGGGACTAGCCACAATGAGCAGTTCTTC
CASRGTSHNEQFF
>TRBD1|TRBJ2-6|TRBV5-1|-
TGCGCCAGCAGCTTGCAGCGACAGGGGACTGGGGCCAACGTCCTGACTTTC
CASSLQRQGTGANVLTF
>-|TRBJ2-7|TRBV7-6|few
TGTGCCAGCAGCGCCGGGGACCGAAACTACGAGCAGTACTTC
CASSAGDRNYEQYF
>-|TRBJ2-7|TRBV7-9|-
TGTGCCAGCAGCCCCGGGGTGGCTGACGAGCAGTACTTC
CASSPGVADEQYF
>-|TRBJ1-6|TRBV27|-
TGTGCCAGCAGTGTCACCCCTTTAGGGGGTTCACCCCTCCACTTT
CASSVTPLGGSPLHF